This T cell receptor (beta chain) was documented in a study of cytomegalovirus exposure and HLA in healthy donors. This CDR3 has 15 residues. Germline assignment: CDR1 SNHLY and CDR2 FYNNEI. The germline V and J ends were trimmed by 7 bases and 0 bases, with 15 bases remaining between them. This PCR relied on a set of 60 Vbeta primers and 13 Jbeta primers. The table came from immunoSEQ multiplex PCR; TCRdb's copy has only in-frame clones and leaves some out. The ten top clones account for roughly 15%, within a sample of about 87,000 clones. This TCR came from a man between 45 and 60 years old in good health and CMV-seropositive. The sequencing input was PBMCs. The genes are TRBV2 and TRBJ1-1; the D gene is possibly TRBD1 (5 bases). The CDR3 region is CASIPRQLMNTEAFF. In DNA form, the CDR3 reads TGTGCCAGCATCCCAAGACAGCTAATGAACACTGAAGCTTTCTTT.